This T cell receptor beta chain derives from a study of response to subunit inactivated influenza vaccine (dated by TCRdb to the late 2010s). As for the study more broadly: Deep quantitative profiling of the T cell receptor repertoire was used in the study to follow responses to a trivalent subunit inactivated influenza vaccine. Results and caveats for the whole study, not just this receptor: The authors proposed that each seasonal influenza vaccination may bring in only a limited number of new T cells.

Concerning this clonotype itself: Its antigen is not yet known. Base qualities are not provided; no much larger clone lies one nucleotide away.

Receptors were amplified or captured by RT-PCR. The reads were generated on an Illumina HiSeq 2500. In-frame beta chains were kept once TCRdb had trimmed the public reads at Q25 with fastp and called clones with MiXCR. Records with the same CDR3 protein are collapsed into one entry carrying the most frequent genes and DNA. The sample has some 800,000 distinct CDR3 sequences on record, less than 25% of them singletons. Roughly 10% of the sample rests with the top ten. The clonotype comes from a man aged 45-65 years who received an inactivated influenza vaccine. Donor details come from another sample of the same person, matched by shared clones. The sequenced sample was PBMCs from blood, obtained 4 to 6 days after vaccination.

The DNA sequence is TGCGCCAGCAGCCAGCTTTGGGGGCAGGGGGCGCGAAACATTCAGTACTTC. Translation gives CASSQLWGQGARNIQYF. Rearrangement joined TRBV4-3 to TRBJ2-4; 8 central nucleotides agree with TRBD1. Relative to germline, V is missing 3 bases and J is missing 6 bases, with 13 bases of the junction outside any gene match. The germline V gene supplies CDR1 LGHNA and CDR2 YSLEER. The CDR3 has 17 amino acids, counting the end cysteine and phenylalanine. Solely the CDR3 DNA is kept, with 51 bases framed from the first base.